The next 13 T cell receptor beta chains were all read from a single sample in a study of human T cells and chemical hapten exposure. Indicated time point: patch test 1, 2 weeks after DPC sensitization. Sample treatment: therapeutic diphenylcyclopropenone sensitization with weekly scalp DPC. Sequencing started from total RNA isolated from unfractionated whole blood. TCRdb itself ran the RACE reads through MiXCR, one entry per CDR3 protein. Of around 34,000 distinct CDR3 sequences listed, approximately 6.3% are singletons. This specimen was whole blood, taken in connection with sensitization to the hapten diphenylcyclopropenone (DPC). Receptors originate from a woman between 25 and 40 years old with alopecia areata. Some clones in this sample may be carry-over from other donors' samples.

The J gene is TRBJ1-1, the V gene TRBV30, with D tentatively TRBD1 (5 bases). Trimming shortened V by 2 bases and J by 8 bases, and 18 bases separated the two germline ends. The CDR3 is 14 residues long. Germline-derived CDR1 and CDR2 are GTSNPN and SVGIG (reference sequence). The chain's CDR3 is CAWSPPTAWREAFF. The CDR3, as DNA: TGTGCCTGGAGTCCCCCGACAGCGTGGCGCGAAGCTTTCTTT.

The chain carries TRBV5-1 and TRBJ1-5, with 9 bases fitting TRBD1. Germline V lookup: CDR1 SGHRS, CDR2 YFSETQ. Trimming removed 0 bases from V and 7 bases from J; junction bases left unmatched: 5. The CDR3 consists of 15 residues. CDR3 sequence (DNA): TGCGCCAGCAGCTTGGACGGGACAGGGATCCAGCCCCAGCATTTT. Amino acids: CASSLDGTGIQPQHF.

The genes are TRBV6-5 and TRBJ2-7, with 9 positions matching TRBD1. This CDR3 has 15 residues. Per the germline V gene, CDR1 is MNHEY and CDR2 is SVGAGI. V lost 6 bases and J lost 3; bases outside the gene matches: 9. In DNA form, the CDR3 reads TGTGCCAGCAGCGCGGCCGGGACAGGGAACTACGAGCAGTACTTC. It specifies CASSAAGTGNYEQYF.

This clonotype was counted a few times. V and J are TRBV7-2 and TRBJ2-3; TRBD2 is a possible D gene (6 bases). This CDR3 contains 15 residues. Germline V gene sequence: CDR1 SGHTA, CDR2 FQGNSA. V was shortened by 1 base and J by 4 bases, with 12 bases between the two germline ends. This CDR3 reads CASSLVGGAADTQYF. CDR3 DNA sequence: TGTGCCAGCAGCTTAGTAGGAGGGGCCGCAGATACGCAGTATTTT.

There are many counts of this clonotype. The rearrangement uses TRBV30 and TRBJ2-3; 8 bases agree with TRBD2. Looked up from germline, CDR1 is GTSNPN and CDR2 is SVGIG (reference sequence). V shed 3 bases, J shed 5 bases, and the junction held 13 bases outside the gene matches. There are 16 residues in the CDR3. Here the CDR3 reads CAWSDSTGGARDTQYF. The CDR3 DNA reads TGTGCCTGGAGCGATTCGACCGGGGGGGCCCGAGATACGCAGTATTTT.

The chain combines TRBV5-1 with TRBJ1-4; 7 bases agree with TRBD1. CDR1 and CDR2 (germline): SGHRS, YFSETQ. The CDR3 is 15 amino acids. V shed 2 bases and J 3 bases; nucleotides not matched to a gene: 4. The CDR3 nucleotides are TGCGCCAGCAGCTTCGACAGGGCCTCTAATGAAAAACTGTTTTTT. Translating it yields CASSFDRASNEKLFF. Full variable domain (outside the CDR3, taken from reference TRBV5-1 and TRBJ1-4): KAGVTQTPRYLIKTRGQQVTLSCSPISGHRSVSWYQQTPGQGLQFLFEYFSETQRNKGNFPGRFSGRQFSNSRSEMNVSTLELGDSALYLCASSFDRASNEKLFFGSGTQLSVL.

This clonotype appeared many times. The CDR3 DNA sequence: TGTGCCAGCAGCTTGAGGCCGACAGGGGTCAGGGATACGCAGTATTTT. It yields the protein CASSLRPTGVRDTQYF. The gene calls are TRBV5-8 and TRBJ2-3; TRBD1 matches 8 bases. This CDR3 has 16 residues. Germline lookup yields CDR1 SGHTS and CDR2 YDEGEE. The junction had 10 bases not matched to a gene; V was cut back by 1 base and J by 6 bases.

Ten or more counts support this clonotype. The V gene is TRBV18, the J gene TRBJ1-2, with D perhaps matching TRBD1 (5 bases). V dropped 3 bases and J dropped 4 bases, with 9 bases sitting between them. From germline, CDR1 is KGHSH and CDR2 LQKENI. The CDR3 runs 13 residues. CDR3 amino acids: CASSPDSAYGYTF. Written as DNA, the CDR3 is TGTGCCAGCTCACCCGACAGTGCCTATGGCTACACCTTC.

This clonotype was detected only a few times. The chain is built from TRBV19 and TRBJ2-1, with 9 bases matching TRBD2. Germline loops: CDR1 LNHDA, CDR2 SQIVND (reference sequence). V was pared by 3 bases and J by 9 bases, with 6 bases of the junction left unmatched. There are 14 residues in the CDR3. CDR3 nucleotides: TGTGCCAGTAGTATGGATTCTAGCGGGGTTGAGCAGTTCTTC. Translation: CASSMDSSGVEQFF.

The chain has TRBV4-2 and TRBJ2-1; the match to TRBD2 covers 11 bases. The V segment lost 0 bases and the J segment 10 bases; nucleotides outside the gene matches: 5. The CDR3 is 15 amino acids. Germline-derived CDR1 and CDR2 are LGHNA and YNFKEQ. The CDR3 DNA is TGTGCCAGCAGCCAAGAACTAGCGGGGGTTGGAGAGCAGTTCTTC. This codes for CASSQELAGVGEQFF.

The chain recombines TRBV28 with TRBJ2-1; the match to TRBD1 covers 8 bases. The V gene's germline CDR1 is MDHEN and CDR2 SYDVKM. V trimming: 6 bases; J trimming: 8 bases; junction bases outside the gene matches: 12. The CDR3 has 15 amino acids. CDR3 coding DNA: TGTGCCAGCAGACCCCCGGACAGGGTGTTCCATGAGCAGTTCTTC. Translated: CASRPPDRVFHEQFF.

This clonotype was found many times. The rearrangement joins TRBV4-3 to TRBJ2-6; D is undetermined. Germline V CDR1 and CDR2: LGHNA, YSLEER. The CDR3 totals 16 residues. V lost 0 bases, J lost 0 bases, and 6 bases lay in between. Written as DNA, the CDR3 is TGCGCCAGCAGCCAAGAAACGAGCTCTGGGGCCAACGTCCTGACTTTC. Amino acid sequence: CASSQETSSGANVLTF.

The table lists this clonotype with a few counts. The chain carries TRBV2 and TRBJ2-3; D tentatively reads TRBD1 or TRBD2 (6 bases each). Trimming removed 3 bases at V and 0 bases at J, with 10 bases between. The length of the CDR3 is 15 residues. In germline, CDR1 is SNHLY, CDR2 FYNNEI. The CDR3 DNA sequence: TGTGCCAGCAGTGACCCGGGGGCTAGCACAGATACGCAGTATTTT. The encoded protein is CASSDPGASTDTQYF.